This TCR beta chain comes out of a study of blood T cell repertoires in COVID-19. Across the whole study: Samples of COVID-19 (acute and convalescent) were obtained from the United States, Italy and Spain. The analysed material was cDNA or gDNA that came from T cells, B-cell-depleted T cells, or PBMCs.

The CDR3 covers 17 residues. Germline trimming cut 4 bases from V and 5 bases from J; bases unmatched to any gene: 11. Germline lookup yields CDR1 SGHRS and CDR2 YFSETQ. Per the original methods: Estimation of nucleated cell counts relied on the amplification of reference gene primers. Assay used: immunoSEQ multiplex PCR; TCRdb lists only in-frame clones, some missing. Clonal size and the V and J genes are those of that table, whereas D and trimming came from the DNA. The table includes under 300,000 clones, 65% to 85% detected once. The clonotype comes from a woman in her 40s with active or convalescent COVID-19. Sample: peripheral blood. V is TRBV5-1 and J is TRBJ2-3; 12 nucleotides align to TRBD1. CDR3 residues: CASSDPGQGALVDTQYF. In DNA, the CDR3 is TGCGCCAGCAGCGACCCGGGACAGGGGGCTTTGGTAGATACGCAGTATTTT.